The 12 T cell receptor beta chains below all came from one sample that was sequenced in a study of vaccination effects on CD4 cells after COVID-19. No antigen is known for these receptors. Clones were read by immunoSEQ multiplex PCR, and TCRdb kept only the in-frame ones, dropping some. The sample yields 71,000 or so clones, approximately 70% seen once. Viral peptide pool expansion of antigen-specific CD4+ T cells preceded sequencing in the ViraFEST assay. Having been cultured for ten to eleven days, the cells underwent CD4+ T cell isolation. Vaccine recipients lacked prior SARS-CoV-2 infection and had negative nucleocapsid antibodies. The sample in question was CD4+ T cells from PBMCs cultured with HCoV-OC43 spike peptides, obtained before COVID-19 vaccination. The subset denotes: HCoV-OC43 spike overlapping peptide pool stimulation. All receptors derive from a human donor who received a COVID-19 vaccine.

This chain joins TRBV2 and TRBJ2-5, with D perhaps TRBD2 (5 bases). The CDR3 loop spans 16 amino acids. Trimming shortened V by 3 bases and J by 4 bases, and 18 bases separated the two germline ends. CDR1 is SNHLY and CDR2 is FYNNEI in the germline V gene. Written as DNA, the CDR3 is TGTGCCAGCAGTGAGTGGGGTAGCGCGGTGGGAGAGACCCAGTACTTC. The encoded protein is CASSEWGSAVGETQYF.

V and J are TRBV11-2 and TRBJ2-1; D possibly corresponds to TRBD2 (5 bases). V gave up 3 bases and J gave up 6 bases, with 21 bases separating them. This CDR3 comprises 17 residues. Germline CDR1 SGHAT, CDR2 FQNNGV. CDR3 amino acids: CASSLISYATTPNEQFF. As DNA, the CDR3 is TGTGCCAGCAGCTTGATAAGTTACGCGACTACCCCCAATGAGCAGTTCTTC.

The rearrangement joins TRBV7-9 to TRBJ2-3; 8 bases agree with TRBD2. With V trimmed by 1 base and J by 3 bases, 9 bases remained unmatched. This CDR3 spans 17 amino acids. Germline CDR1 and CDR2: SEHNR and FQNEAQ (reference sequence). CDR3 region: CASSLGASGGPTDTQYF. DNA for the CDR3: TGTGCCAGCAGCTTAGGAGCGAGCGGGGGCCCAACAGATACGCAGTATTTT.

The chain has TRBV12-3 or TRBV12-4 and TRBJ1-2, with unresolved D. The CDR3 runs to 13 residues. V lost 6 bases, J lost 4 bases, and 12 bases lay in between. CDR3 protein: CASRPDGPYGYTF. In nucleotides, the CDR3 is TGTGCCAGCAGACCCGACGGGCCCTATGGCTACACCTTC.

This chain connects TRBV28 to TRBJ1-5; the D gene is possibly TRBD1 (6 bases). V lost 3 bases to trimming and J lost 4 bases, with 13 bases between them. Germline V CDR1 and CDR2: MDHEN, SYDVKM. The CDR3 is made up of 15 amino acids. The CDR3 bases are TGTGCCAGCAGTTTCCAGGGGACACCTAATCAGCCCCAGCATTTT. Its protein product is CASSFQGTPNQPQHF.

The V call is TRBV3-1 (or the pseudogene TRBV3-2), the J call TRBJ2-1; tentative D call: TRBD2 (6 bases). Germline CDR1 and CDR2: LGHDT and YNNKEL (reference sequence). V lost 6 bases and J lost 3, with 18 bases in between. The CDR3 extends over 16 amino acids. The CDR3 protein is CASSRFGGTLYNEQFF. The CDR3 DNA is TGTGCCAGCAGTCGGTTTGGGGGGACCCTCTACAATGAGCAGTTCTTC.

This clone showed up just a few times. This chain joins TRBV2 and TRBJ2-7; 8 bases match TRBD2. Per germline, CDR1 SNHLY and CDR2 FYNNEI. With V trimmed by 1 base and J by 3 bases, 11 bases remained unmatched. The CDR3 contains 17 residues. The CDR3 DNA reads as TGTGCCAGCAGTGAAGGCCCCCCCGCGGGGGGCTACTACGAGCAGTACGTC. It specifies CASSEGPPAGGYYEQYV.

This clone was seen a few times. The V gene is TRBV2, the J gene TRBJ2-3; no definite D call. V lost 2 bases, J lost 1 base, and 10 bases lay in between. The CDR3 is 15 amino acids. Germline loops: CDR1 SNHLY, CDR2 FYNNEI. The CDR3 bases are TGTGCCAGCAGTGAAAGCCCACCCGGCACAGATACGCAGTATTTT. Protein product: CASSESPPGTDTQYF.

The J gene is TRBJ2-3, the V gene TRBV6-5, with 7 nucleotides matching TRBD1. J lost 4 bases, V lost 5 bases, and 3 bases had no gene match. CDR3 length equals 13 residues. The V gene's germline CDR1 is MNHEY and CDR2 SVGAGI. This CDR3 reads CASSNRGPDTQYF. The CDR3 coding sequence is TGTGCCAGCAGTAACAGGGGCCCAGATACGCAGTATTTT.

A few counts support this clone. V is TRBV6-5 and J is TRBJ2-4, with 7 nucleotides matching TRBD1. The germline gives CDR1 MNHEY, CDR2 SVGAGI. V gave up 6 bases and J gave up 8 bases; unmatched junction bases: 10. The CDR3 totals 14 residues. Here the CDR3 DNA reads TGTGCCAGCAGCTACGACAGGGTTAGGGACATTCAGTACTTC. It translates to CASSYDRVRDIQYF.

CDR3 DNA sequence: TGTGCAAGTCGCTTAGCGGACGCAGGGGGCTACACTGAAGCTTTCTTT. Translation gives CASRLADAGGYTEAFF. V is TRBV12-2 and J is TRBJ1-1; the table's D gene call, TRBD1, was not cross checked with the DNA. TRBV12-2 has pseudogene status. CDR3 size: 16 residues.

V and J are TRBV5-4 and TRBJ2-5, with a weak D call TRBD2 (5 bases). Germline assignment: CDR1 SGHNT and CDR2 YYREEE (reference sequence). V lost 4 bases and J 7 bases, leaving 17 bases between the germline ends. The CDR3 spans 14 residues. The CDR3 protein is CASSPDGGWGTQYF. The CDR3 coding sequence is TGTGCCAGCAGCCCTGACGGCGGGTGGGGGACCCAGTACTTC. Full variable domain (rest looked up from reference TRBV5-4 and TRBJ2-5): ETGVTQSPTHLIKTRGQQVTLRCSSQSGHNTVSWYQQALGQGPQFIFQYYREEENGRGNFPPRFSGLQFPNYSSELNVNALELDDSALYLCASSPDGGWGTQYFGPGTRLLVL.